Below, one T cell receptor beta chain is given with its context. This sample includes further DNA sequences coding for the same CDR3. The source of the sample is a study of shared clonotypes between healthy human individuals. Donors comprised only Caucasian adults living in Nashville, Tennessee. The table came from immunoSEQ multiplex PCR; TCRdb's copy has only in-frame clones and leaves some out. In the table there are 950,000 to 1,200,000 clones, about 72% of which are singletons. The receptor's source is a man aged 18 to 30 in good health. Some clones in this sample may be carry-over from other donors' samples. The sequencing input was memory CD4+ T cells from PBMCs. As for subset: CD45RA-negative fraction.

CDR3 DNA: TGTGCCACCAGCGGGGACGGGAACACTGAAGCTTTCTTT. This encodes CATSGDGNTEAFF. V and J are TRBV15 and TRBJ1-1; possibly TRBD1 for D (5 bases). Germline V CDR1 and CDR2: LNHNV, YYDKDF (reference sequence). V shed 5 bases and J shed 1 base, with 8 bases lying between them. The CDR3 covers 13 residues.